One TCR beta chain is described in this entry. The target of this receptor is not known. Per-base qualities were not stored, and no clone one base away is much larger. The data belong to a study of control samples from healthy donors and cancer patients (dated by TCRdb to the early 2020s). The method behind the library was the immunoSEQ multiplex PCR assay. TCRdb obtained this table from immuneACCESS and retained in-frame rearrangements with V and J assigned. These tables miss some clones; where compared with another copy, unresolved V genes account for less than half of the shortfall, and the remainder is unexplained. This sample lists 90,000 to 100,000 clones; roughly 83% were detected once. Together, the top ten hold 30% to 40% of the sample. The CDR3 runs 14 amino acids, cysteine and phenylalanine included. Here the CDR3 DNA is all that survives: 42 bases in frame from base 1. CDR1 and CDR2, per the germline V gene, are SGHRS and YFSETQ. V is pared back by 0 bases and J by 1 base, with 8 bases lying between the germline termini.

The sample consisted of PBMCs. The sequence links TRBV5-1 to TRBJ2-7; no D gene is confidently identified. The TCR was taken from a man between 65 and 85 years old with lung cancer. The base sequence is TGCGCCAGCAGCTTGGGTCAGCCATCCTACGAGCAGTACTTC. Translated, this gives CASSLGQPSYEQYF.